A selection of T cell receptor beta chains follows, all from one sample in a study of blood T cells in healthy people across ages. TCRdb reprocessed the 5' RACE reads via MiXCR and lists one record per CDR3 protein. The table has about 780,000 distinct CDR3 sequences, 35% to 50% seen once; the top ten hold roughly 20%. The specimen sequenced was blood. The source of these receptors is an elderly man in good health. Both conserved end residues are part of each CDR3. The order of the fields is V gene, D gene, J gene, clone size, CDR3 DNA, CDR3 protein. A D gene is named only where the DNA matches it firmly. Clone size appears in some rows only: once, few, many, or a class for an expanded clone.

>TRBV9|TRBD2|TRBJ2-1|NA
TGTGCCAGCAGCGTTGGACTAGCGGGGGCCAATGAGCAGTTCTTC
CASSVGLAGANEQFF
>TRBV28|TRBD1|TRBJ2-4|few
TGTGCCAGCAGTTCCTCCGGGGACAGGGTCCCTATCATTCAGTACTTC
CASSSSGDRVPIIQYF
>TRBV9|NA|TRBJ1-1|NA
TGTGCCAGCAGCGCCTACCCCTCGACGGAAGCTTTCTTT
CASSAYPSTEAFF
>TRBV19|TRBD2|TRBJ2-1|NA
TGTGCCAGTAGTATAGATTTGCTTAGGACTAGCGGAGGAGGAGAGCAGTTCTTC
CASSIDLLRTSGGGEQFF
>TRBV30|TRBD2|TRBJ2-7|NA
TGTGCCTGGGACCCCGGACTAGCGGGAGACCAGCAGTACTTC
CAWDPGLAGDQQYF
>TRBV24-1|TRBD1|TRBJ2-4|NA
TGTGCCACCAGTGCCCCTGGGGCCCGCGGACAGGGGAACATTCAGTACTTC
CATSAPGARGQGNIQYF
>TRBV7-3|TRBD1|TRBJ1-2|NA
TGTGCCAGCAGCGCCACAGGGGGTACCGGTGGCTACACCTTC
CASSATGGTGGYTF
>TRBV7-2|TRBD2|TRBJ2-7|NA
TGTGCCAGCAGCTTTGCTGGGACTAGCGGAGGGGGCAAGCAGTACTTC
CASSFAGTSGGGKQYF
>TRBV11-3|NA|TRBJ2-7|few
TGTGCCAGCAGTGATGTGGGGGGCTCCTACGAGCAGTACTTC
CASSDVGGSYEQYF
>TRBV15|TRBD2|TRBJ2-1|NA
TGTGCCACCAGCACTCGACTAGCGGGAGGGTACAATGAGCAGTTCTTC
CATSTRLAGGYNEQFF